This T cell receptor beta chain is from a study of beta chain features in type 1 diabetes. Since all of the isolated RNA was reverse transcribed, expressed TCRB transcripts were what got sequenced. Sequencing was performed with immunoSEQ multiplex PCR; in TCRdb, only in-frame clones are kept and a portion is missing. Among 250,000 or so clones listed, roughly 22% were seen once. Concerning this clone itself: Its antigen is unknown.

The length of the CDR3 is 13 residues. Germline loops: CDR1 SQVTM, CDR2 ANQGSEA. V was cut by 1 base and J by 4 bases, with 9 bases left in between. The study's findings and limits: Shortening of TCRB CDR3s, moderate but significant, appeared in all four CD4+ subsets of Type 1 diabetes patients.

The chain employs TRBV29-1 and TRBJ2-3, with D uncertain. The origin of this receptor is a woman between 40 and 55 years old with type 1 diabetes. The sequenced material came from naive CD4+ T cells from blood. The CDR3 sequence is CSVEGWRPDTQYF. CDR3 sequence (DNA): TGCAGCGTTGAAGGGTGGCGGCCAGATACGCAGTATTTT.